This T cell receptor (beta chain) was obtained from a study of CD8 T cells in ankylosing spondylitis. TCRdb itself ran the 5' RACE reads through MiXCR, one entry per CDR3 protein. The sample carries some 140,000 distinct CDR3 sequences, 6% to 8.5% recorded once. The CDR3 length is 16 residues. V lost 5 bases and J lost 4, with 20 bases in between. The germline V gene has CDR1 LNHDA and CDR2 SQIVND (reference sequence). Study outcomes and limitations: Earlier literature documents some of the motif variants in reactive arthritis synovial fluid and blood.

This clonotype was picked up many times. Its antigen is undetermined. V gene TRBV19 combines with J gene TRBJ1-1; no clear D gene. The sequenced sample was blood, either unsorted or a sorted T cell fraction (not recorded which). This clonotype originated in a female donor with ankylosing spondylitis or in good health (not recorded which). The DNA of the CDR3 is TGTGCCAGTAGTCTCGACGGGTCACAGTTTCTCACTGAAGCTTTCTTT. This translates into CASSLDGSQFLTEAFF.